This paragraph reports one T cell receptor beta chain. The target antigen is unknown. The sample is drawn from a study of blood T cells in healthy people across ages. Study observations and caveats: Both naive CD4+ cell counts and diversity were greater in long-lived donors than in aged donors. One million T cells yielded diversity estimates that were considered underestimates.

The study isolated at least 7 million PBMCs from each sample. The CDR3 spans 13 residues. Per germline, CDR1 SGHAT and CDR2 FQDESV (reference sequence). A second PCR of about 7 to 11 cycles used a sample-barcoded 5' primer and a J-beta primer mix. TCRdb reprocessed the 5' RACE reads via MiXCR and lists one record per CDR3 protein. The data show about 620,000 distinct CDR3 sequences, under 25% seen once. This chain connects TRBV11-1 to TRBJ2-5; a weak D match, TRBD2 (5 bases). The last part of the DNA fits TRBJ2-7 better; the J call may be wrong. Sample: blood. This TCR came from a man in his 70s in good health. The CDR3 DNA reads TGTGCCAGCAGCTTATCGTTGGGAGACGAGCAGTACTTC. Translation gives CASSLSLGDEQYF.